This TCR beta chain was obtained from a study of OX40 agonist ivuxolimab in advanced cancers. Study-wide results and caveats: Among patients with partial responses at 0.1-3.0 mg/kg, clonal expansion was among the lowest. The study observed clonal expansion of CD4+ and CD8+ blood T cells by week 6 at 0.1 to 3.0 mg/kg. The study found that CD8+ T cells averaged more expanded clones than CD4+.

Autoimmune disease history or systemic immunosuppression excluded patients. The CDR3 covers 13 residues. Trimming shortened V by 5 bases and J by 1 base, and 9 bases separated the two germline ends. CDR1 is SGHRS and CDR2 is YFSETQ in the germline V gene. As regards this clone: What it recognizes is unknown.

Method: immunoSEQ multiplex PCR; TCRdb's copy keeps in-frame clones and lacks some. The table shows about 79,000 clones, with about 92% occurring only once. The rearrangement links TRBV5-1 to TRBJ2-5; weak D call: TRBD2 (6 bases). The sample in question was CD4+ or CD8+ T cells sorted from blood, obtained in a trial of the OX40 agonist ivuxolimab. This TCR was recovered from an adult with an advanced solid tumor such as melanoma, head and neck, liver or kidney cancer. The CDR3 DNA reads as TGCGCCAGCAGGAGGGGACTCCAAGAGACCCAGTACTTC. This sequence encodes CASRRGLQETQYF.